The rows below give T cell receptor beta chains drawn from one sample of a study of T cells in Graves' hyperthyroidism and ophthalmopathy. TCRdb processed the multiplex PCR reads anew with MiXCR; each CDR3 protein has one entry. The table has roughly 500,000 distinct CDR3 sequences, over 45% seen once. Sequencing input: peripheral blood or thyroid tissue (not recorded which). The origin of the receptors is an adult woman with Graves' disease, either hyperthyroidism or ophthalmopathy (not recorded which). The CDR3 runs from the conserved cysteine through the conserved F or W. A D gene is named only where the DNA matches it firmly. Not all rows give a size; the values are once, few, many and, for expanded clones, a class.

clone_size j_call cdr3_length d_call v_call cdr3_aa cdr3_nt
NA TRBJ2-7 15 TRBD2 TRBV7-2 CASSPGLAAYNEQYF TGTGCCAGCAGCCCGGGACTAGCGGCCTACAATGAGCAGTACTTC
NA TRBJ2-5 13 NA TRBV29-1 CSVEGAAKETQYF TGCAGCGTTGAAGGGGCAGCTAAAGAGACCCAGTACTTC
NA TRBJ2-7 15 TRBD1 TRBV29-1 CSVGRQGGTVYEQYF TGCAGCGTTGGAAGACAGGGGGGAACTGTGTACGAGCAGTACTTC
NA TRBJ2-5 13 NA TRBV7-9 CASPHEAGETQYF TGTGCCAGCCCACACGAGGCGGGAGAGACCCAGTACTTC
NA TRBJ1-2 15 TRBD1 TRBV7-2 CASSLATTGGGGVTF TGTGCCAGCAGCTTAGCTACGACAGGGGGCGGCGGTGTCACTTTC
NA TRBJ2-6 16 NA TRBV2 CASRETGMSGANVLTF TGTGCCAGCAGGGAAACAGGGATGTCTGGGGCCAACGTCCTGACTTTC
few TRBJ2-2 11 NA TRBV29-1 CSVALTGELFF TGCAGCGTTGCACTCACCGGGGAGCTGTTTTTT
NA TRBJ1-6 13 NA TRBV14 CASSWARVSPLHF TGTGCCAGCAGCTGGGCCAGGGTCTCACCCCTCCACTTT
many TRBJ2-5 14 NA TRBV7-2 CASSLTPGVETQYF TGTGCCAGCAGCTTAACCCCGGGTGTGGAGACCCAGTACTTC
few TRBJ2-2 16 TRBD1 TRBV12-3/TRBV12-4 CASSFYRTGSVGELFF TGTGCCAGCAGTTTTTACAGGACAGGGTCGGTCGGGGAGCTGTTTTTT
NA TRBJ1-2 10 NA TRBV29-1 CSVGGAGYTF TGCAGCGTGGGGGGGGCCGGCTACACCTTC
NA TRBJ2-7 13 TRBD1 TRBV29-1 CSSGGGQVYEQYF TGCAGCAGTGGAGGGGGACAGGTCTACGAGCAGTACTTC
NA TRBJ1-2 13 NA TRBV29-1 CSAFSGGGYGYTF TGCAGCGCTTTCTCCGGGGGGGGCTATGGCTACACCTTC
few TRBJ2-6 13 NA TRBV29-1 CSVEQGEANVLTF TGCAGCGTTGAACAGGGTGAGGCCAACGTCCTGACTTTC
NA TRBJ1-5 13 TRBD1 TRBV19 CASSVGQGQPQHF TGTGCCAGTAGTGTGGGACAGGGTCAGCCCCAGCATTTT
NA TRBJ2-7 15 TRBD1 TRBV19 CASSDRDRGAYEQYF TGTGCCAGTAGCGACCGGGACAGGGGGGCCTACGAGCAGTACTTC
few TRBJ1-5 16 TRBD1 TRBV7-9 CASSIYRDSRNQPQHF TGTGCCAGCAGCATTTACCGGGACAGTCGCAATCAGCCCCAGCATTTT
once TRBJ2-5 15 NA TRBV12-3/TRBV12-4 CASSFGTSDWETQYF TGTGCCAGCAGTTTTGGGACGTCGGATTGGGAGACCCAGTACTTC
many TRBJ1-5 13 TRBD1 TRBV5-1 CASSWQGDQPQHF TGCGCCAGCAGTTGGCAGGGGGATCAGCCCCAGCATTTT
many TRBJ1-5 13 NA TRBV2 CASSPGFNQPQHF TGTGCCAGCAGTCCGGGCTTCAATCAGCCCCAGCATTTT
many TRBJ2-7 13 NA TRBV7-9 CASSLRANYEQYF TGTGCCAGCAGCTTAAGGGCAAACTACGAGCAGTACTTC
few TRBJ1-5 13 NA TRBV6-5 CASDDSSNQPQHF TGTGCCAGCGATGACAGTTCCAATCAGCCCCAGCATTTT
many TRBJ2-5 15 NA TRBV6-1 CASSRGGRSGETQYF TGTGCCAGCAGCAGAGGGGGTCGTTCGGGAGAGACCCAGTACTTC
NA TRBJ2-1 18 TRBD2 TRBV20-1 CSARDSSGRRSSYNEQFF TGCAGTGCTAGAGACTCTAGCGGGAGACGGAGCTCCTACAATGAGCAGTTCTTC
many TRBJ2-5 15 NA TRBV5-1 CASSLGPGVKETQYF TGCGCCAGCAGCTTGGGGCCCGGGGTCAAAGAGACCCAGTACTTC
many TRBJ1-3 14 NA TRBV29-1 CSVEDRGVGNTIYF TGCAGCGTTGAAGATCGAGGGGTTGGAAACACCATATATTTT
many TRBJ1-5 12 TRBD1 TRBV19 CASRTGVQPQHF TGTGCCAGTAGGACAGGGGTTCAGCCCCAGCATTTT
NA TRBJ2-7 17 NA TRBV11-2 CASSSIGEETLGYEQYF TGTGCCAGCAGTTCGATCGGGGAAGAAACGCTAGGCTACGAGCAGTACTTC
many TRBJ2-6 15 NA TRBV3-1 CASAPGASGANVLTF TGTGCCAGCGCCCCGGGGGCCTCTGGGGCCAACGTCCTGACTTTC
NA TRBJ2-5 14 NA TRBV7-8 CASSLRANQETQYF TGTGCCAGCAGCTTGCGGGCAAACCAAGAGACCCAGTACTTC
NA TRBJ2-5 15 NA TRBV7-9 CASSRRQSDGETQYF TGTGCCAGCAGCCGGAGACAGAGCGACGGAGAGACCCAGTACTTC
many TRBJ1-2 15 NA TRBV4-3 CASSQYQGANYGYTF TGCGCCAGCAGCCAATACCAGGGAGCTAACTATGGCTACACCTTC
NA TRBJ1-4 15 TRBD1 TRBV20-1 CSASPDRGTNEKLFF TGCAGTGCTAGCCCCGACAGGGGTACTAATGAAAAACTGTTTTTT
NA TRBJ1-5 14 NA TRBV2 CASHGAGVDQPQHF TGTGCCAGCCACGGGGCAGGGGTCGACCAGCCCCAGCATTTT
many TRBJ1-3 13 NA TRBV29-1 CSVGGGSGNTIYF TGCAGCGTGGGAGGCGGCTCTGGAAACACCATATATTTT
many TRBJ2-7 12 NA TRBV7-2 CASSLNLGEQYF TGTGCCAGCAGCTTAAACTTGGGGGAGCAGTACTTC
NA TRBJ2-7 10 NA TRBV2 CATRSYEQYF TGTGCCACCCGATCCTACGAGCAGTACTTC
NA TRBJ2-2 14 NA TRBV9 CASSLTASTGELFF TGTGCCAGCAGCTTGACAGCGTCTACCGGGGAGCTGTTTTTT
many TRBJ1-4 13 NA TRBV7-2 CASGPATNEKLFF TGTGCCAGCGGTCCGGCAACTAATGAAAAACTGTTTTTT
few TRBJ1-6 13 NA TRBV15 CATSTGRVSPLHF TGTGCCACCAGCACCGGTAGGGTTTCACCCCTCCACTTT
few TRBJ2-6 18 NA TRBV7-3 CASSPRALLGSGANVLTF TGTGCCAGCAGCCCCAGGGCATTGTTAGGGTCTGGGGCCAACGTCCTGACTTTC
many TRBJ1-2 13 NA TRBV7-9 CASTRLQGNGYTF TGTGCCAGCACCCGACTCCAGGGCAATGGCTACACCTTC
many TRBJ1-1 12 NA TRBV20-1 CSAGLQGTEAFF TGCAGTGCCGGCCTTCAAGGGACTGAAGCTTTCTTT
once TRBJ1-1 14 TRBD1 TRBV10-3 CAIRGTGWPTEAFF TGTGCCATCAGGGGGACAGGGTGGCCCACTGAAGCTTTCTTT
few TRBJ2-1 16 TRBD1 TRBV5-1 CASSLEFWDSNNEQFF TGCGCCAGCAGCTTGGAGTTTTGGGACAGTAACAATGAGCAGTTCTTC
NA TRBJ2-7 15 TRBD2 TRBV25-1 CASIAGGIRSYEQYF TGTGCCAGCATCGCGGGGGGGATTCGCTCCTACGAGCAGTACTTC
NA TRBJ1-2 16 TRBD1 TRBV5-1 CASRSGQGRPNYGYTF TGCGCCAGCAGATCTGGACAGGGAAGACCCAACTATGGCTACACCTTC
NA TRBJ1-5 15 NA TRBV7-3 CASSLTAGPRETQHF TGTGCCAGCAGCTTAACGGCGGGCCCGCGGGAGACCCAGCATTTT
many TRBJ1-4 13 NA TRBV10-3 CAISESIGEKLFF TGTGCCATCAGTGAGTCGATTGGTGAAAAACTGTTTTTT
once TRBJ1-1 15 TRBD1 TRBV7-9 CASSDITGGATEAFF TGTGCCAGCAGCGACATTACAGGGGGGGCGACTGAAGCTTTCTTT
NA TRBJ1-2 14 TRBD1 TRBV29-1 CSVGLRGTGDGYTF TGCAGCGTTGGACTTCGCGGGACAGGGGATGGCTACACCTTC
NA TRBJ2-1 13 NA TRBV10-2 CASNEGLYNEQFF TGCGCCAGCAACGAGGGACTTTACAATGAGCAGTTCTTC
many TRBJ2-2 16 TRBD2 TRBV5-1 CASFGVPAGGAGELFF TGCGCCAGCTTCGGTGTTCCCGCGGGAGGGGCCGGGGAGCTGTTTTTT
few TRBJ2-6 17 NA TRBV28 CASSPQWTASGANVLTF TGTGCCAGCAGTCCCCAATGGACAGCCTCTGGGGCCAACGTCCTGACTTTC
many TRBJ2-7 14 NA TRBV7-2 CASSLSQGSLEQYF TGTGCCAGCAGCTTAAGTCAGGGGTCTCTCGAGCAGTACTTC
once TRBJ1-2 14 TRBD1 TRBV19 CASSTAGTDYGYTF TGTGCCAGTAGTACCGCCGGGACAGACTATGGCTACACCTTC
NA TRBJ2-2 15 TRBD1 TRBV15 CATSRDDRANGELFF TGTGCCACCAGCAGAGACGACAGGGCGAACGGGGAGCTGTTTTTT